The 13 T cell receptor beta chains presented below share a single source sample, sequenced in a study of cytomegalovirus exposure and HLA in healthy donors. This PCR relied on a set of 60 Vbeta primers and 13 Jbeta primers. The assay was immunoSEQ multiplex PCR, and TCRdb's table has in-frame clones only and misses some. The sample records about 120,000 clones, 80% being singletons. The specimen was PBMCs. The receptors stem from a female donor in good health and CMV-seropositive.

The chain recombines TRBV30 with TRBJ1-4; D is perhaps TRBD1 (5 bases). Germline V lookup: CDR1 GTSNPN, CDR2 SVGIG (reference sequence). This CDR3 contains 14 residues. Trimming took off 0 bases at V and 8 bases at J, with 13 bases between the two ends. In DNA form, the CDR3 reads TGTGCCTGGAGTGTGAGGCAGGGAGGCGAAAAACTGTTTTTT. Translating gives CAWSVRQGGEKLFF.

This clone was picked up one time. J is TRBJ1-2 and V is TRBV9; unclear D gene. The CDR3 consists of 13 residues. Trimming left V 1 base short and J 3 bases short, with 7 bases between. CDR1 and CDR2 (germline): SGDLS, YYNGEE. CDR3 sequence: CASSVLGHYGYTF. The DNA for the CDR3 is TGTGCCAGCAGCGTACTGGGCCACTATGGCTACACCTTC. Using reference TRBV9 and TRBJ1-2 for the parts outside the CDR3, the full variable domain is DSGVTQTPKHLITATGQRVTLRCSPRSGDLSVYWYQQSLDQGLQFLIQYYNGEERAKGNILERFSAQQFPDLHSELNLSSLELGDSALYFCASSVLGHYGYTFGSGTRLTVV.

The CDR3: CASSLVRGNTIYF. In DNA form, the CDR3 reads TGTGCCAGCAGCTTGGTCAGAGGAAACACCATATATTTT. The V and J genes are TRBV5-6 and TRBJ1-3; D is undetermined. CDR1 SGHDT and CDR2 YYEEEE come from the germline V gene. This CDR3 has 13 amino acids. Trimming shortened V by 0 bases and J by 4 bases, and 5 bases separated the two germline ends.

The genes are TRBV19 and TRBJ2-5; 13 bases are shared with TRBD2. CDR3 length: 17 amino acids. CDR1 is LNHDA, CDR2 SQIVND, per germline (reference sequence). The V segment lost 4 bases and the J segment 1 base; nucleotides outside the gene matches: 6. The CDR3 nucleotides are TGTGCCAGTAGTAATTCGACTAGCGGGGGGCCCCAAGAGACCCAGTACTTC. It codes for CASSNSTSGGPQETQYF.

This clone was found once. The CDR3 DNA sequence: TGTGCCAGCAGTGAACTTATATCTGGAGACGAGCAGTACTTC. Translation gives CASSELISGDEQYF. The rearrangement links TRBV2 to TRBJ2-7; D not certain. The germline V gene has CDR1 SNHLY and CDR2 FYNNEI. V dropped 2 bases and J dropped 5 bases, with 13 bases sitting between them. The CDR3 is made up of 14 amino acids.

The J gene is TRBJ2-2, the V gene TRBV11-3; D may be TRBD2 (5 bases). The CDR3 consists of 13 residues. Deletions cut 7 bases from V and 5 bases from J, with 11 bases between. CDR1 and CDR2 from the germline V gene are SGHNT and YENEEA. The CDR3 DNA is TGTGCCAGCACCCAAGAGGGTACCGGGGAGCTGTTTTTT. Translated, it gives CASTQEGTGELFF. Complete variable domain (other parts from reference TRBV11-3 and TRBJ2-2): EAGVVQSPRYKIIEKKQPVAFWCNPISGHNTLYWYLQNLGQGPELLIRYENEEAVDDSQLPKDRFSAERLKGVDSTLKIQPAELGDSAVYLCASTQEGTGELFFGEGSRLTVL.

CDR3 DNA sequence: TGTGCCAGCAGCCAACCTCCGGACGAGCAGTACTTC. This translates into CASSQPPDEQYF. This chain links TRBV4-2 with TRBJ2-7; no definite D call. Per germline, CDR1 LGHNA and CDR2 YNFKEQ. The CDR3 is 12 residues long. Trimming removed 2 bases at V and 5 bases at J, with 7 bases between.

This sequence joins TRBV6-5 and TRBJ2-3, with TRBD2 as a possible D gene (6 bases). This CDR3 is 15 amino acids long. Trimming left V 2 bases short and J 0 bases short, with 9 bases between. Germline V lookup: CDR1 MNHEY, CDR2 SVGAGI. CDR3 in amino acids: CASSYMGGSTDTQYF. CDR3 nucleotides: TGTGCCAGCAGTTACATGGGGGGAAGCACAGATACGCAGTATTTT.

The J gene is TRBJ1-1, the V gene TRBV28; possible D gene TRBD1, 6 bases. In germline, CDR1 is MDHEN, CDR2 SYDVKM. Trimming shortened V by 6 bases and J by 8 bases, and 13 bases separated the two germline ends. This CDR3 has 12 residues. The DNA of the CDR3 is TGTGCCAGCAGCCAGACTACAGGGGAAGCTTTCTTT. Its protein is CASSQTTGEAFF.

The chain is built from TRBV5-1 and TRBJ2-3; possible D gene TRBD2, 5 bases. CDR3 length equals 16 residues. From germline, CDR1 is SGHRS and CDR2 YFSETQ. Trimming took 0 bases from V and 3 from J, leaving 14 bases between them. CDR3 coding DNA: TGCGCCAGCAGCTTGGGTCAGCTAGCAATAACAGATACGCAGTATTTT. This sequence encodes CASSLGQLAITDTQYF.

The chain joins TRBV19 to TRBJ1-4; perhaps TRBD1 as D (6 bases). The CDR3 runs to 12 residues. Germline V lookup: CDR1 LNHDA, CDR2 SQIVND (reference sequence). V was pared by 5 bases and J by 15 bases, with 16 bases between. CDR3 amino acids: CASSAGTSQMFF. The CDR3 nucleotides read TGTGCCAGTAGTGCTGGGACATCTCAAATGTTTTTT.

The J gene is TRBJ2-5, the V gene TRBV2; the match to TRBD2 covers 8 bases. The V segment lost 4 bases and the J segment 5 bases; nucleotides outside the gene matches: 6. The CDR3 sequence is 14 residues long. Germline values: CDR1 SNHLY, CDR2 FYNNEI. The CDR3 DNA is TGTGCCAGCAGTGTAGGGACGGGAGGGGAGACCCAGTACTTC. As protein: CASSVGTGGETQYF.

The chain carries TRBV5-4 and TRBJ2-5, with 8 positions matching TRBD1. With V trimmed by 4 bases and J by 4 bases, 9 bases remained unmatched. The CDR3 runs 15 residues. Looked up from germline, CDR1 is SGHNT and CDR2 is YYREEE (reference sequence). The CDR3 reads CASSTGQGNPETQYF. The CDR3 DNA sequence: TGTGCCAGCAGCACAGGACAGGGTAATCCAGAGACCCAGTACTTC.